Detailed here is one T cell receptor beta chain. Antigen unknown. The data were obtained in a study of cytomegalovirus exposure and HLA in healthy donors. Study-level background: Prior work identified more than 90 million unique TCR beta sequences in around 170 million T cells. Overall study findings and caveats: Reportedly, fewer N-insertions than the roughly 700-donor mean appeared in an Asian-associated ancestry cluster in a later analysis.

The PCR contained 60 Vbeta and 13 Jbeta primers. This table comes from immunoSEQ multiplex PCR, and its TCRdb copy is limited to in-frame clones, with some not included. The sample yields roughly 130,000 clones, approximately 70% seen once. CDR1 and CDR2 from the germline V gene are SEHNR and FQNEAQ (reference sequence). This CDR3 spans 16 amino acids. Trimming pared 3 bases from V and 6 bases from J, leaving 18 bases between. The TCR comes from a man younger than 30 in good health and CMV-seronegative. The sequencing input was PBMCs. The chain links TRBV7-9 to TRBJ1-5; weak D call: TRBD1 (6 bases). DNA for the CDR3: TGTGCCAGCAGCTTGGGGGGGGGCTCAGGAACTCAGCCCCAGCATTTT. As protein: CASSLGGGSGTQPQHF.